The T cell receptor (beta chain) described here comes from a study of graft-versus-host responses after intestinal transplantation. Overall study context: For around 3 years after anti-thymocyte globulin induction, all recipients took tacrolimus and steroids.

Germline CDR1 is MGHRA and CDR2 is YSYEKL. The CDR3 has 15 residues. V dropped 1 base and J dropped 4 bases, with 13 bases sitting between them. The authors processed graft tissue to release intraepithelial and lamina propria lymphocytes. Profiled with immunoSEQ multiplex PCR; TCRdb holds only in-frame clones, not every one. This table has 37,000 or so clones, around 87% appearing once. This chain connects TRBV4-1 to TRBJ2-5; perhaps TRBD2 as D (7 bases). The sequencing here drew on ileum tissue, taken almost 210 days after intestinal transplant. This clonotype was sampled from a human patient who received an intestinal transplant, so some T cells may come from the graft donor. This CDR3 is CASSQGPGEGETQYF. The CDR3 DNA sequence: TGCGCCAGCAGCCAAGGACCAGGGGAGGGAGAGACCCAGTACTTC.